The source of this T cell receptor (beta chain) is a study of cytomegalovirus exposure and HLA in healthy donors. The PCR had 60 Vbeta and 13 Jbeta primers. Clones were read by immunoSEQ multiplex PCR, and TCRdb kept only the in-frame ones, dropping some. The sample yields 90,000 to 100,000 clones, around 76% seen once. General study findings and limits: Indistinguishable V segments such as TRBV6-2 and TRBV6-3 were excluded. The study recorded about 150 TCR beta chains that were cytomegalovirus-associated.

A note on this clone: What it binds is not known.

CDR1 and CDR2 from the germline V gene are MNHNY and SVGAGI (reference sequence). The CDR3 has 14 amino acids. V was clipped by 4 bases and J by 7 bases; unmatched bases: 5. The V gene is TRBV6-6, the J gene TRBJ1-4; 8 bases fit TRBD1. This TCR was sampled from a woman aged 55-70 years in good health and CMV-seropositive. The sample was PBMCs. CDR3 residues: CASSSPGGVEKLFF. CDR3 sequence (DNA): TGTGCCAGCAGTTCCCCAGGGGGCGTTGAAAAACTGTTTTTT.